The 32 T cell receptor beta chains given below trace back to one sample, sequenced in a study of T-cell memory formation after mild COVID-19. Via MiXCR, TCRdb re-called the 5' RACE reads, giving one row per CDR3 protein. The table records almost 350,000 distinct CDR3 sequences, 20% to 25% of them present only once. The specimen was PBMCs or a T cell subset sorted from them (not recorded which). The receptors were sampled from a man between 18 and 29 years old who had mild COVID-19 (a few samples of this study predate the infection). Cell type and time point are not known.

This clonotype was recorded a few times. The chain combines TRBV5-1 with TRBJ2-3; 14 bases match TRBD2. Trimming cost V 7 bases and J 4 bases; bases outside gene matches: 11. The germline gives CDR1 SGHRS, CDR2 YFSETQ. This CDR3 is built from 17 residues. CDR3 in amino acids: CASFWTSGGSLPDTQYF. The CDR3 DNA reads TGCGCCAGCTTCTGGACTAGCGGGGGGTCTTTGCCAGATACGCAGTATTTT.

There are a few counts of this clonotype. V and J are TRBV6-6 and TRBJ2-1, with a tentative D call TRBD2 (6 bases). From germline, CDR1 is MNHNY and CDR2 SVGAGI (reference sequence). The germline V and J ends were trimmed by 5 bases and 8 bases, with 22 bases remaining between them. The CDR3 is made up of 16 amino acids. The CDR3 DNA is TGTGCCAGCAGTCCCTTGGCGGGGCCCCGCCAGGATGAGCAGTTCTTC. It translates to CASSPLAGPRQDEQFF.

The V call is TRBV7-6, the J call TRBJ2-5; 9 bases map to TRBD2. The germline V gene encodes CDR1 SGHVS and CDR2 FNYEAQ. Trimming at V came to 2 bases and at J to 2 bases, leaving 9 bases not matched to a gene. This CDR3 has 17 residues. In nucleotides, the CDR3 is TGTGCCAGCAGCTTAATGGCGGGGGGGACCCTACAAGAGACCCAGTACTTC. Protein sequence: CASSLMAGGTLQETQYF.

V gene TRBV7-2 combines with J gene TRBJ2-1; tentative D call: TRBD2 (6 bases). V lost 5 bases and J 6 bases, leaving 14 bases between the germline ends. The CDR3 loop spans 14 amino acids. Germline CDR1 is SGHTA and CDR2 is FQGNSA. The CDR3 spells CASSPRLGPNEQFF. The CDR3 bases are TGTGCCAGCAGCCCCAGACTAGGGCCCAATGAGCAGTTCTTC.

This clonotype was seen more than once but under ten times. This chain's CDR3 is CASSLEGRGFTEAFF. In DNA, the CDR3 is TGCGCCAGCAGCCTAGAGGGCCGGGGGTTCACTGAAGCTTTCTTT. V gene TRBV5-1 combines with J gene TRBJ1-1, with TRBD1 as a possible D gene (5 bases). The V end lost 4 bases, the J end lost 4 bases, and 17 bases lay between the germline ends. The CDR3 runs 15 residues. Germline V gives CDR1 SGHRS, CDR2 YFSETQ.

At least ten counts were recorded for this clonotype. This sequence joins TRBV6-5 and TRBJ1-2; TRBD1 is a possible D gene (5 bases). The CDR3 extends over 14 amino acids. V shed 4 bases and J shed 5 bases, with 14 bases lying between them. Germline V CDR1 and CDR2: MNHEY, SVGAGI. For the CDR3, the DNA is TGTGCCAGCAGTTTGGGGGGAGGGCCGTATGGCTACACCTTC. This translates into CASSLGGGPYGYTF.

The chain employs TRBV12-3 or TRBV12-4 and TRBJ1-3; 10 positions match TRBD1. Germline trimming cut 5 bases from V and 2 bases from J; bases unmatched to any gene: 0. CDR3 size: 14 residues. For the CDR3, the DNA is TGTGCCAGCAGTGGGACAGGGGCTGGAAACACCATATATTTT. This codes for CASSGTGAGNTIYF.

V and J are TRBV18 and TRBJ1-5; D is possibly TRBD1 (5 bases). This CDR3 has 16 residues. Trimming removed 5 bases at V and 0 bases at J, with 14 bases between. Looked up from germline, CDR1 is KGHSH and CDR2 is LQKENI. The CDR3 DNA follows: TGTGCCAGCTCATTTACCCGGGGGTATAGCAATCAGCCCCAGCATTTT. This codes for CASSFTRGYSNQPQHF.

This clonotype was found a few times. V usage is TRBV29-1 and J usage is TRBJ2-1; tentatively, D is TRBD2 (5 bases). The CDR3 contains 10 residues. The V gene lost 7 bases and the J gene lost 7 bases, with 8 bases spanning the gap. Germline V CDR1 and CDR2: SQVTM, ANQGSEA. CDR3 sequence: CSGGKNEQFF. The CDR3 DNA sequence: TGCAGCGGAGGGAAGAATGAGCAGTTCTTC.

The chain is built from TRBV4-3 and TRBJ1-4, with a weak D call TRBD1 (5 bases). CDR1 and CDR2 (germline): LGHNA, YSLEER. The CDR3 length is 13 residues. Between the trimmed V and J ends, which lost 4 bases and 7 bases, there was a span of 10 bases. CDR3 DNA sequence: TGCGCCAGCAGCCTCCGGGGGTTTGAAAAACTGTTTTTT. Protein: CASSLRGFEKLFF.

This clonotype was seen a few times. This chain joins TRBV4-1 and TRBJ1-1; 7 bases are shared with TRBD1. Germline V CDR1 and CDR2: MGHRA, YSYEKL. This CDR3 is 19 amino acids long. Unmatched junction bases numbered 17, after V lost 0 bases and J lost 4 bases. The CDR3 region has the DNA TGCGCCAGCAGCCAAGAGTCGACAGGGAGCACCTTGAGGGGCACTGAAGCTTTCTTT. It specifies CASSQESTGSTLRGTEAFF.

This clonotype turned up a few times. The chain uses TRBV6-6 and TRBJ1-5; 10 positions agree with TRBD1. From germline, CDR1 is MNHNY and CDR2 SVGAGI (reference sequence). This CDR3 has 19 amino acids. Trimming cost V 0 bases and J 2 bases; bases outside gene matches: 10. The CDR3 reads CASSYSVAGQGMGNQPQHF. The CDR3 nucleotides are TGTGCCAGCAGTTACTCCGTTGCGGGACAGGGGATGGGCAATCAGCCCCAGCATTTT.

This clonotype turned up a few times. This CDR3 is CASSVETSGTDTQYF. The CDR3 nucleotides read TGTGCCAGCAGCGTAGAGACTAGCGGCACAGATACGCAGTATTTT. This chain uses TRBV9 with TRBJ2-3; TRBD2 aligns across 8 bases. CDR1 is SGDLS and CDR2 is YYNGEE in the germline V gene. The CDR3 is 15 amino acids. V lost 0 bases to trimming and J lost 1 base; unmatched junction nucleotides: 1.

The chain recombines TRBV7-3 with TRBJ2-2, with no clear D. CDR1 is SGHTA and CDR2 is FQGTGA in the germline V gene. The ends were cut back, 8 bases at V and 1 base at J, with 8 bases in the middle. This CDR3 is built from 13 residues. CDR3 residues: CASGPKNTGELFF. The CDR3 region has the DNA TGTGCCAGCGGGCCAAAGAACACCGGGGAGCTGTTTTTT.

This chain connects TRBV7-2 to TRBJ1-3; D is unresolved. V shed 4 bases and J shed 0 bases, with 16 bases lying between them. CDR1 is SGHTA and CDR2 is FQGNSA in the germline V gene. The CDR3 spans 17 residues. The CDR3 bases are TGTGCCAGCAGCTCATCAGACGGTGGAATCTCTGGAAACACCATATATTTT. Amino acid sequence: CASSSSDGGISGNTIYF.

This clonotype was picked up a small number of times. The genes are TRBV7-2 and TRBJ2-3, with D perhaps assigned TRBD1 or TRBD2 (5 bases each). The CDR3 loop spans 13 amino acids. From germline, CDR1 is SGHTA and CDR2 FQGNSA. The V and J ends lost 5 bases and 2 bases respectively, with 8 bases between them. In nucleotides, the CDR3 is TGTGCCAGCAGCCAGGGACCCACAGATACGCAGTATTTT. Translation gives CASSQGPTDTQYF.

This clonotype was counted a few times. The chain is built from TRBV5-4 and TRBJ2-7; perhaps TRBD2 as D (7 bases). Germline CDR1 SGHNT, CDR2 YYREEE (reference sequence). Trimming shortened V by 1 base and J by 2 bases, and 22 bases separated the two germline ends. The CDR3 sequence is 18 residues long. CDR3: CASSLFGRGGPPAYEQYF. The CDR3 nucleotides are TGTGCCAGCAGCTTGTTCGGTCGCGGGGGCCCACCCGCCTACGAGCAGTACTTC.

As to this clonotype: Its ends do not fully match the called genes, so a read error is possible. V usage is TRBV7-9 and J usage is TRBJ1-1; D not certain. The CDR3 contains 14 residues. Germline V gives CDR1 SEHNR, CDR2 FQNEAQ (reference sequence). The CDR3 spells CAGSLASESPEAFF. The CDR3 DNA sequence: TGTGCCGGCAGCTTAGCGAGCGAGAGTCCTGAAGCTTTCTTT.

The chain employs TRBV2 and TRBJ2-5, with D unclear. The CDR3 has 13 residues. The germline CDR1 and CDR2 sequences are SNHLY and FYNNEI. V dropped 3 bases and J dropped 4 bases, with 9 bases sitting between them. The CDR3 spells CASSDSGGETQYF. CDR3 bases: TGTGCCAGCAGTGATTCAGGCGGAGAGACCCAGTACTTC.

This clonotype occurred many times. This rearrangement joins TRBV5-6 to TRBJ2-7; the match to TRBD2 covers 9 bases. V lost 4 bases to trimming and J lost 4 bases; unmatched junction nucleotides: 3. This CDR3 is built from 13 residues. Per germline, CDR1 SGHDT and CDR2 YYEEEE. The CDR3 sequence is CASSGGGAYEQYF. The CDR3 DNA sequence: TGTGCCAGCAGCGGCGGGGGGGCTTACGAGCAGTACTTC.

This rearrangement joins TRBV6-6 to TRBJ2-7; 10 nucleotides line up with TRBD2. The CDR3 consists of 14 residues. After removal of 5 bases from V and 6 bases from J, the junction contained 7 bases not matched to a gene. Germline CDR1 and CDR2: MNHNY and SVGAGI (reference sequence). The CDR3 region has the DNA TGTGCCAGCAGTGGGACTAGCGCCACGGTCGAGCAGTACGTC. It is translated as CASSGTSATVEQYV.

The J gene is TRBJ2-5, the V gene TRBV20-1; TRBD2 matches 13 bases. The CDR3 extends over 15 amino acids. CDR1 is DFQATT, CDR2 SNEGSKA, per germline (reference sequence). Germline trimming cut 6 bases from V and 5 bases from J; bases unmatched to any gene: 9. DNA of the CDR3: TGCAGTGCCGCACTAGCGGGGGGGCCGGGTGAGACCCAGTACTTC. Its translation is CSAALAGGPGETQYF.

This clonotype turned up a few times. V gene TRBV29-1 combines with J gene TRBJ2-5, with 14 positions matching TRBD2. V lost 4 bases and J lost 1; bases outside the gene matches: 2. In germline, CDR1 is SQVTM, CDR2 ANQGSEA. This CDR3 is built from 15 residues. CDR3 DNA: TGCAGCGTTGCGACTAGCGGGGGGGCCCAAGAGACCCAGTACTTC. Its translation is CSVATSGGAQETQYF.

A few counts support this clonotype. The chain carries TRBV6-2 or TRBV6-3 and TRBJ2-1; a weak D match, TRBD2 (5 bases). Germline CDR1 and CDR2: MNHEY and SVGEGT. The CDR3 contains 13 residues. V lost 6 bases and J lost 6, with 12 bases in between. The CDR3 DNA sequence: TGTGCCAGCAGCGTTACTAGACGCAATGAGCAGTTCTTC. Translating it yields CASSVTRRNEQFF.

This clonotype has a handful of counts. The chain combines TRBV7-2 with TRBJ2-2; D gene uncertain. The length of the CDR3 is 12 residues. Trimming removed 1 base from V and 8 bases from J, with 5 bases in between. Germline V gene lookup returns CDR1 SGHTA and CDR2 FQGNSA. The CDR3: CASSLVRGELFF. In DNA form, the CDR3 reads TGTGCCAGCAGCTTAGTCAGGGGGGAGCTGTTTTTT.

This clonotype was detected a few times. The gene calls are TRBV12-3 or TRBV12-4 and TRBJ1-6; D is perhaps TRBD1 (5 bases). Trimming pared 6 bases from V and 6 bases from J, leaving 12 bases between. This CDR3 contains 14 residues. CDR3 DNA sequence: TGTGCCAGCAGCCGAGGGGAGTCTAATTCACCCCTCCACTTT. Residues: CASSRGESNSPLHF.

CDR3 nucleotides: TGCGCCAGCAGCCAAGGATCACTGGCACGTGATACGCAGTATTTT. Amino acids: CASSQGSLARDTQYF. The rearrangement links TRBV4-1 to TRBJ2-3; D is undetermined. The V end was cut by 1 base, the J end by 6 bases, with 14 bases between. Germline V lookup: CDR1 MGHRA, CDR2 YSYEKL. The CDR3 is 15 residues long.

The chain recombines TRBV4-2 with TRBJ1-5; TRBD1 is a possible D gene (5 bases). The V gene's germline CDR1 is LGHNA and CDR2 YNFKEQ. This CDR3 is 20 amino acids long. V lost 0 bases and J lost 7, with 28 bases in between. CDR3 coding DNA: TGTGCCAGCAGCCAAGATATTGATAGGGGCAGAGCTTTAGCGGGGCAGCCCCAGCATTTT. Its protein product is CASSQDIDRGRALAGQPQHF.

The chain carries TRBV29-1 and TRBJ1-2; 7 nucleotides agree with TRBD1. The trim removed 6 bases at V and 4 bases at J, leaving 2 bases unmatched. The CDR3 covers 11 residues. Germline assignment: CDR1 SQVTM and CDR2 ANQGSEA. As DNA, the CDR3 is TGCAGCGTGGGACAGTTCTATGGCTACACCTTC. The encoded protein is CSVGQFYGYTF. Using reference TRBV29-1 and TRBJ1-2 for the parts outside the CDR3, the full variable domain is SAVISQKPSRDICQRGTSLTIQCQVDSQVTMMFWYRQQPGQSLTLIATANQGSEATYESGFVIDKFPISRPNLTFSTLTVSNMSPEDSSIYLCSVGQFYGYTFGSGTRLTVV.

Remarks on this clonotype: A much larger clonotype is one base distant, so this may be a read error. This chain connects TRBV10-3 to TRBJ2-2, with D tentatively TRBD1 (6 bases). Trimming took 4 bases from V and 3 from J, leaving 30 bases between them. CDR3 length: 21 amino acids. Germline V gene lookup returns CDR1 ENHRY and CDR2 SYGVKD. The CDR3 DNA sequence: TGTGCCATCAGTGGGTCTACCCCGGGACAAGGAGCCCTTCTGTACACCGGGGAGCTGTTTTTT. Residues: CAISGSTPGQGALLYTGELFF.

The chain is built from TRBV4-3 and TRBJ2-7, with no clear D. The CDR3 covers 15 residues. Between the trimmed V and J ends, which lost 1 base and 3 bases, there was a span of 13 bases. Germline CDR1 reads LGHNA; CDR2 reads YSLEER. CDR3 residues: CASSQVVSRSYEQYF. The CDR3 nucleotides read TGCGCCAGCAGCCAAGTTGTCTCTCGAAGCTACGAGCAGTACTTC.

This clonotype was counted between two and nine times. The chain carries TRBV28 and TRBJ1-6; 12 bases match TRBD1. After removal of 4 bases from V and 10 bases from J, the junction contained 5 bases not matched to a gene. The CDR3 contains 15 residues. Per germline, CDR1 MDHEN and CDR2 SYDVKM. This chain's CDR3 is CASSSGQGARSPLHF. In DNA, the CDR3 is TGTGCCAGCAGTTCGGGACAGGGGGCGAGGTCACCCCTCCACTTT.